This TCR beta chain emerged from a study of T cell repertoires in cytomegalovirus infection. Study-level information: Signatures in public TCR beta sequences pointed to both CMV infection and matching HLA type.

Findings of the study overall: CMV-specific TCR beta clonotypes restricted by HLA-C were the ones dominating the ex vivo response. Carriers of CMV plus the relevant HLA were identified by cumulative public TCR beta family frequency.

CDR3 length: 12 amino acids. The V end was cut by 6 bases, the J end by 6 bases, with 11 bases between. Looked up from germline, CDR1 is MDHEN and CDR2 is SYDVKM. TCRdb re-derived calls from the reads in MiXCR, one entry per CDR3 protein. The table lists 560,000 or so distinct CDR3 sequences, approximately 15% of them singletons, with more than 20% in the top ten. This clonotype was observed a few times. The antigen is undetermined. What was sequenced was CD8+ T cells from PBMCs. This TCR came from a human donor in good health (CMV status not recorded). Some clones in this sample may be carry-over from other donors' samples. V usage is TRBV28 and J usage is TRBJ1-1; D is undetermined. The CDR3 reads CASSSVWSEAFF. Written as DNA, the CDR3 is TGTGCCAGCAGCTCGGTTTGGTCTGAAGCTTTCTTT. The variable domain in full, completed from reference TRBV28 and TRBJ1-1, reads DVKVTQSSRYLVKRTGEKVFLECVQDMDHENMFWYRQDPGLGLRLIYFSYDVKMKEKGDIPEGYSVSREKKERFSLILESASTNQTSMYLCASSSVWSEAFFGQGTRLTVV.